This TCR beta chain is drawn from a study of a mutant IDH1 vaccine in newly diagnosed glioma (dated by TCRdb to the early 2020s). Describing the broader study: Of the roughly 33 treated patients, approximately 60% were male and 37.5% were female, and a mean age of 40.4 years was recorded. Peripheral blood was drawn at six visits: V03 (baseline), V05, V07, V10, V12 and V13. For exploratory analyses, longitudinal TCRB deep sequencing was carried out in roughly 25 treated patients wherever samples were available. Before enrollment, most patients had been given radiochemotherapy with temozolomide as standard therapy, while the rest had received either radiotherapy alone or temozolomide alone.

On the study overall, not on this receptor specifically: Across multiple MHC alleles, vaccine-induced immune responses were seen in around 93% of patients. The authors noted that analyses of patient blood samples could not be reproduced because of sample limitations. Pseudoprogression seemed to be unrelated to changes in the top peripheral T cell clonotypes found by TCRB sequencing. Availability determined which PBMC samples were chosen for TCRB deep sequencing.

About this clone: Its antigen specificity is not known. The input lacks base qualities; no much larger clone sits a single base away.

From a lookup of the germline V gene (reference sequence), CDR1 and CDR2 are SEHNR and FQNEAQ. Reading from cysteine to phenylalanine, the CDR3 counts 16 amino acids. Only the CDR3 DNA stays, 48 bases, in frame from base 1. V is trimmed back by 1 base and J by 10 bases, and the junction contains 12 bases that no gene match accounts for. The time point label, as the study defines it: baseline, week 1 (first vaccination visit). Interpreted using the paper, the treatment or condition label stands for: pre-vaccination baseline after standard-of-care therapy. Donors had newly diagnosed WHO grade 3 or 4 IDH1-mutant astrocytomas with loss of nuclear ATRX. The samples were drawn from NOA16, a multicentre, single-arm, open-label phase I trial in Germany that tested a mutant IDH1 peptide vaccine in humans for the first time. For immunogenicity testing, the blood drawn at visit V03 was used as the baseline sample. Genomic DNA for TCRB sequencing was extracted from EDTA blood using the DNeasy Blood and Tissue Kit.

Library creation used the immunoSEQ multiplex PCR assay. Following the manufacturer's protocol, the hsTCRB Kit was used to amplify rearranged TCR beta chain sequences. TCRB libraries were sequenced on an Illumina MiSeq. The original pipeline was this. The proprietary platform of the kit vendor was used for demultiplexing, trimming and gene mapping. TCRdb re-hosts the immuneACCESS table, in-frame sequences only. Its copies lack some clones; in the studies checked, an unresolved V gene accounts for under half of them, and the cause for the rest is not known. The DNA was the basis for D and trimming; V, J and clone size are from that table. The sample yields around 88,000 clones; about 82% were counted once. The ten biggest clones cover approximately 7.9% of the sample.

This clonotype was sampled from a man aged 40-49 years with glioma. The chain is assembled from TRBV7-9 and TRBJ2-1, with 8 junctional bases fitting TRBD2. Here the sequenced sample was PBMCs, taken from a glioma patient treated with radiotherapy, temozolomide or both. The CDR3 has the sequence CASSLVRGIAGLEQFF. The nucleotide sequence is TGTGCCAGCAGCTTAGTTAGGGGGATAGCGGGACTGGAGCAGTTCTTC.